One T cell receptor beta chain is described in this entry. Antigen: not known. The naive CD8+ gate required CD45RO-CCR7+CD27+CD95- phenotype. This record comes from a study of CXCR3-negative and CXCR3-positive naive CD8 T cells. Study overall: Sequencing yielded 140 million or so TRB reads, roughly 1.5 +/- 0.3 million per library. Study observations and caveats: Researchers reported similar TRBV-TRBJ usage in naive CXCR3-negative and CXCR3-positive cells, though memory differed. A higher hydrophobicity marked the TRB CDR3s of CXCR3-positive naive cells versus CXCR3-negative naive cells.

This CDR3 region has 14 residues. CDR1 SGHNT and CDR2 YENEEA come from the germline V gene. Through 5' RACE with UMI labels, the TRB cDNA libraries were prepared. Using the 5' RACE reads, TCRdb records one entry per CDR3 protein without DNA. The sample holds 130,000 to 150,000 distinct CDR3 sequences. The sequence came from a human donor in good health. Some clones in this sample may be carry-over from other donors' samples. This chain uses TRBV11-3 with TRBJ2-7; TCRdb returns TRBD2, unconfirmable since there is no DNA. The sample was naive CXCR3+ CD8+ T cells from blood. Subset described: CD45RO-CCR7+CD27+CD95- naive CD8+ T cells expressing CXCR3 (TNR3+). CDR3 in amino acids: CASTPGTTVGEQYF.